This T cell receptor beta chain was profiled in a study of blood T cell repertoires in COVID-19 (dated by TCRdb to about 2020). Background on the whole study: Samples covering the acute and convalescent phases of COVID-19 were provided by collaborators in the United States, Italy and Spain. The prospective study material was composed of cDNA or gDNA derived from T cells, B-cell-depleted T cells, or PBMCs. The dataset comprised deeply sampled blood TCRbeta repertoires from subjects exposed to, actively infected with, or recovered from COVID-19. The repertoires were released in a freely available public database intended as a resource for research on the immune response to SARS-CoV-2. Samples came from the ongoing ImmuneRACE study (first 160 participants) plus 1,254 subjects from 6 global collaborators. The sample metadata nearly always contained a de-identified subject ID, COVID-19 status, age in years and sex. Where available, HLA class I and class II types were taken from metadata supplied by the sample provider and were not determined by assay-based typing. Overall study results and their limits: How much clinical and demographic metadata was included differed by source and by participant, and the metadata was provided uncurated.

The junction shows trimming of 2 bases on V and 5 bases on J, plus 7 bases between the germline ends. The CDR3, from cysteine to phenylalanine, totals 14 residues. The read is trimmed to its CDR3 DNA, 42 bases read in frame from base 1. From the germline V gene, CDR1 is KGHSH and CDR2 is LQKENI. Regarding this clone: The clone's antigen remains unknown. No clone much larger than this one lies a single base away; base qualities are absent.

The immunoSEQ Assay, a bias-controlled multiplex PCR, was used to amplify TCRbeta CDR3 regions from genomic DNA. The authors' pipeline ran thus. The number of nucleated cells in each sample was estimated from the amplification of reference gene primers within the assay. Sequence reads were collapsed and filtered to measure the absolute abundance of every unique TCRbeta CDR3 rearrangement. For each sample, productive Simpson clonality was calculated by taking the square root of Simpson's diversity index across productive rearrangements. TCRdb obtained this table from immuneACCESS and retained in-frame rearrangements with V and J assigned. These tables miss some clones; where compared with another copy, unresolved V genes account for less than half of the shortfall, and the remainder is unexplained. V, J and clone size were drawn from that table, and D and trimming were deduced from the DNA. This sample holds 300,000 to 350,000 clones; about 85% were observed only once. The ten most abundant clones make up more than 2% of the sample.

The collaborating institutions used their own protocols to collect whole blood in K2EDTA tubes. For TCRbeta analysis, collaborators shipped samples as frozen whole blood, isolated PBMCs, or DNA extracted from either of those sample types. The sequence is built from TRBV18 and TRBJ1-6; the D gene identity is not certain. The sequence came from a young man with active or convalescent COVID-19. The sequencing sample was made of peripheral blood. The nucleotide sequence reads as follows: TGTGCCAGCTCACCAGAGCTCCATAATTCACCCCTCCACTTT. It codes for CASSPELHNSPLHF.